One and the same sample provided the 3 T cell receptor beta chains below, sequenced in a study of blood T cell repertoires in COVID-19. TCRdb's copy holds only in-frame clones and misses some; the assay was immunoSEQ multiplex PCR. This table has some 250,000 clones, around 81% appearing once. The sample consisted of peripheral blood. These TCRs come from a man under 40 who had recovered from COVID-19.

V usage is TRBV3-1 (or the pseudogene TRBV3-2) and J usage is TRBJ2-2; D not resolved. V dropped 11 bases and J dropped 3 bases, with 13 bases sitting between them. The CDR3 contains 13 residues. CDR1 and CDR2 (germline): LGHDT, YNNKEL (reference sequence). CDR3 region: CAVPAADTGELFF. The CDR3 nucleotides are TGTGCCGTCCCGGCGGCGGACACCGGGGAGCTGTTTTTT.

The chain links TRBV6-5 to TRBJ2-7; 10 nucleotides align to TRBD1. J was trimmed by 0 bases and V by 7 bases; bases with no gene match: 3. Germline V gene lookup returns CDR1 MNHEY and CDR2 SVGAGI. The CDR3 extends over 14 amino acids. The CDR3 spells CASIRDRGSYEQYV. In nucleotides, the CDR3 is TGTGCCAGCATCCGGGACAGGGGCTCCTACGAGCAGTACGTC.

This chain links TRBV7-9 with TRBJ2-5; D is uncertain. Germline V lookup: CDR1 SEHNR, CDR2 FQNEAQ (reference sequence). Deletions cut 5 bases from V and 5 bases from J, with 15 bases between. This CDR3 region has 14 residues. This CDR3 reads CASSRPSVGETQYF. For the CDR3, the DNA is TGTGCCAGCAGCCGCCCATCGGTCGGGGAGACCCAGTACTTC.